This T cell receptor beta chain came from a study of blood T cell repertoires in COVID-19. For the study at large: COVID-19 samples from acute and convalescent phases originated in the United States, Italy and Spain.

The repertoire was sequenced with immunoSEQ multiplex PCR; TCRdb's copy has only in-frame clones and lacks some. The sample has a few hundred thousand clones, 80% to 90% seen once. V trimming: 8 bases; J trimming: 0 bases; junction bases outside the gene matches: 6. CDR3 length: 16 residues. Germline V gene lookup returns CDR1 SNHLY and CDR2 FYNNEI. Participants had their cohort set by participant-reported clinical history. The material sequenced was PBMCs or T cells enriched from blood (not recorded which). The receptor was isolated from a woman in her twenties or thirties who had recovered from COVID-19. This chain uses TRBV2 with TRBJ2-1; 11 nucleotides line up with TRBD2. The CDR3 DNA reads as TGTGCCAGCCGTCCTAGCGGGGGGTACTCCTACAATGAGCAGTTCTTC. Its protein product is CASRPSGGYSYNEQFF.